This TCR beta chain was sequenced in a study of cytomegalovirus exposure and HLA in healthy donors. PCR was performed using 60 Vbeta and 13 Jbeta primers. Using immunoSEQ multiplex PCR, the repertoire was profiled, and TCRdb retains in-frame clones only, with some absent. The sample yields about 180,000 clones, about 77% seen once. After removal of 0 bases from V and 6 bases from J, the junction contained 5 bases not matched to a gene. The CDR3 covers 14 residues. Looked up from germline, CDR1 is SGHKS and CDR2 is YYEKEE (reference sequence). The chain employs TRBV5-5 and TRBJ2-7; 8 positions agree with TRBD1. Material: PBMCs. This TCR was recovered from a woman in her thirties in good health and CMV-seropositive. CDR3 in amino acids: CASSLVQGAVEQYF. DNA of the CDR3: TGTGCCAGCAGCTTGGTTCAGGGGGCAGTCGAGCAGTACTTC.